This T cell receptor (beta chain) was sequenced during a study of Graves' ophthalmopathy and Graves' hyperthyroidism. Beta-chain TCR CDR3 regions were amplified from RNA transcripts. An opening RT-PCR round employed HTBI primers and preceded a second-round multiplex PCR. MiXCR, run by TCRdb on the multiplex PCR reads, gives a single entry per CDR3 protein. The repertoire includes 300,000 to 350,000 distinct CDR3 sequences, about 17% of them detected once, and approximately 13% sits in the top ten. This clonotype was seen repeatedly, ten times or more. The antigen remains undetermined. The study's findings and limits: Blood also contained most of the expanded thyroid clonotypes above 0.001 frequency.

The CDR3 extends over 14 amino acids. The V end was cut by 5 bases, the J end by 5 bases, with 15 bases between. This clonotype originated in an adult man with Graves' ophthalmopathy. The sequenced material came from peripheral blood. This rearrangement joins TRBV12-3 or TRBV12-4 to TRBJ1-1; no firm D call. The CDR3 DNA is TGTGCCAGCAGTCCGTCGAGGGCGGTAACTGAAGCTTTCTTT. The encoded protein is CASSPSRAVTEAFF.